The 31 T cell receptor beta chains below come from one sample, sequenced in a study of blood T cell repertoires in COVID-19. Only in-frame clones appear in the TCRdb table, and some are missing; sequencing was by immunoSEQ multiplex PCR. This table has some 200,000 clones, about 76% appearing once. Sequencing input: PBMCs or T cells enriched from blood (not recorded which). The source is a woman aged 45-60 years with acute COVID-19.

V usage is TRBV15 and J usage is TRBJ1-2; no clear D. Germline loops: CDR1 LNHNV, CDR2 YYDKDF (reference sequence). Trimming cost V 4 bases and J 4 bases, with 7 bases left between them. The CDR3 totals 12 residues. CDR3 sequence reads: CATSNNVYGYTF. CDR3 nucleotides: TGTGCCACCAGCAACAATGTCTATGGCTACACCTTC.

The V gene is TRBV19, the J gene TRBJ2-7, with D uncertain. The CDR3 runs to 15 residues. Germline-derived CDR1 and CDR2 are LNHDA and SQIVND (reference sequence). V was pared by 1 base and J by 0 bases, with 10 bases between. The chain's CDR3 is CASSIAHMASYEQYF. In DNA form, the CDR3 reads TGTGCCAGTAGTATAGCCCACATGGCCTCCTACGAGCAGTACTTC.

In its sample, this clone was seen once. The chain uses TRBV11-3 and TRBJ2-1; TRBD2 matches 14 bases. The germline CDR1 and CDR2 sequences are SGHNT and YENEEA. V lost 4 bases, J lost 5 bases, and 10 bases stayed unmatched. CDR3 length equals 18 residues. The CDR3 here is CASSSGLAGGQVDNEQFF. The CDR3 bases are TGTGCCAGCAGCTCCGGACTAGCGGGGGGTCAAGTTGACAATGAGCAGTTCTTC.

V usage is TRBV6-2 or TRBV6-3 and J usage is TRBJ1-2; 9 bases align to TRBD1. Germline V gene lookup returns CDR1 MNHEY and CDR2 SVGEGT. Trimming removed 6 bases from V and 6 bases from J; junction bases left unmatched: 11. The length of the CDR3 is 15 residues. DNA of the CDR3: TGTGCCAGCAGCATCAGGACAGGGGCGATGGATGGCTACACCTTC. As protein: CASSIRTGAMDGYTF.

The V and J genes are TRBV19 and TRBJ2-2; D might be TRBD1 (6 bases). The CDR3 has 15 residues. Germline lookup yields CDR1 LNHDA and CDR2 SQIVND (reference sequence). The germline V and J ends were trimmed by 3 bases and 7 bases, with 15 bases remaining between them. The CDR3 DNA reads TGTGCCAGTAGTATTCAGGGGACGAAGGTCGGGGAGCTGTTTTTT. It yields the protein CASSIQGTKVGELFF. Looking up the rest from reference TRBV19 and TRBJ2-2 gives the full variable domain: DGGITQSPKYLFRKEGQNVTLSCEQNLNHDAMYWYRQDPGQGLRLIYYSQIVNDFQKGDIAEGYSVSREKKESFPLTVTSAQKNPTAFYLCASSIQGTKVGELFFGEGSRLTVL.

The V gene is TRBV3-1 (or the pseudogene TRBV3-2), the J gene TRBJ2-7; TRBD2 matches at 7 bases. The V gene end was trimmed by 3 bases and the J gene end by 3 bases; junction bases not matched to a gene: 11. The CDR3 runs to 16 residues. The V gene's germline CDR1 is LGHDT and CDR2 YNNKEL (reference sequence). DNA of the CDR3: TGTGCCAGCAGCCAGTACGGAGGATCGGGGGGCTACGAGCAGTACTTC. Residues: CASSQYGGSGGYEQYF.

V usage is TRBV4-3 and J usage is TRBJ1-4, with D possibly matching TRBD1 (5 bases). The CDR3 has 15 amino acids. CDR1 and CDR2 from the germline V gene are LGHNA and YSLEER. Trimming pared 5 bases from V and 4 bases from J, leaving 14 bases between. The CDR3 DNA follows: TGCGCCAGCAGCTATACCTGGGACTATAATGAAAAACTGTTTTTT. It codes for CASSYTWDYNEKLFF.

V usage is TRBV4-3 and J usage is TRBJ1-1; D gene unclear. Trimming left V 0 bases short and J 1 base short, with 9 bases between. The CDR3 is 15 amino acids. In germline, CDR1 is LGHNA, CDR2 YSLEER. CDR3 loop: CASSQDPGGNTEAFF. The CDR3 nucleotides are TGCGCCAGCAGCCAAGATCCGGGTGGGAACACTGAAGCTTTCTTT.

This chain joins TRBV6-2 or TRBV6-3 and TRBJ2-4; TRBD2 might be the D (6 bases). The germline CDR1 and CDR2 sequences are MNHEY and SVGEGT. V lost 5 bases and J 7 bases, leaving 21 bases between the germline ends. The CDR3 spans 16 residues. In nucleotides, the CDR3 is TGTGCCAGCAGTCCCGCCGGGGGTGGTTGGGGGAACATTCAGTACTTC. Its protein is CASSPAGGGWGNIQYF.

The V gene is TRBV5-4, the J gene TRBJ2-7; D might be TRBD2 (6 bases). The germline V gene encodes CDR1 SGHNT and CDR2 YYREEE (reference sequence). The CDR3 runs 14 residues. V dropped 4 bases and J dropped 5 bases, with 16 bases sitting between them. Here the CDR3 DNA reads TGTGCCAGCAGCCAGGGACTCGTCCCTCACGAGCAGTACTTC. Amino acid sequence: CASSQGLVPHEQYF.

In this sample, this clone turned up a few times. The V gene is TRBV28, the J gene TRBJ2-7, with 8 bases fitting TRBD1. CDR1 MDHEN and CDR2 SYDVKM come from the germline V gene. J was trimmed by 5 bases and V by 5 bases; bases with no gene match: 11. This CDR3 has 15 residues. CDR3 in DNA: TGTGCCAGCAGTCCAACGGACAGGGTCCGAAACGAGCAGTACTTC. This gives the protein CASSPTDRVRNEQYF.

The gene calls are TRBV5-5 and TRBJ2-7; 13 bases map to TRBD2. CDR3 length: 18 amino acids. The trim removed 4 bases at V and 4 bases at J, leaving 14 bases unmatched. The V gene's germline CDR1 is SGHKS and CDR2 YYEKEE (reference sequence). CDR3 residues: CASSPGLAGDKRGYEQYF. The CDR3 coding sequence is TGTGCCAGCAGCCCTGGACTAGCGGGAGATAAAAGGGGTTACGAGCAGTACTTC. Drawing the rest from reference TRBV5-5 and TRBJ2-7, the complete variable domain is DAGVTQSPTHLIKTRGQQVTLRCSPISGHKSVSWYQQVLGQGPQFIFQYYEKEERGRGNFPDRFSARQFPNYSSELNVNALLLGDSALYLCASSPGLAGDKRGYEQYFGPGTRLTVT.

The rearrangement uses TRBV24-1 and TRBJ2-7, with a weak D call TRBD1 (5 bases). Between the trimmed V and J ends, which lost 6 bases and 2 bases, there was a span of 7 bases. Germline V gene lookup returns CDR1 KGHDR and CDR2 SFDVKD. The length of the CDR3 is 12 residues. CDR3 DNA sequence: TGTGCCACCAGTCCCAGGGCCTACGAGCAGTACTTC. This sequence encodes CATSPRAYEQYF.

This clone was seen only a few times. The genes are TRBV28 and TRBJ1-5; D is ambiguous. Germline-derived CDR1 and CDR2 are MDHEN and SYDVKM. The CDR3 has 16 residues. V gave up 3 bases and J gave up 0 bases, with 12 bases separating them. The CDR3 reads CASSLVAGNSNQPQHF. CDR3 nucleotide sequence: TGTGCCAGCAGTTTGGTTGCCGGGAATAGCAATCAGCCCCAGCATTTT.

CDR3 protein: CASSKRSTGYTQYF. The CDR3 region has the DNA TGTGCCAGCAGCAAAAGGTCTACGGGGTATACGCAGTATTTT. This rearrangement joins TRBV21-1 to TRBJ2-3; TRBD2, the table's D call, lacks a check against the DNA. TRBV21-1 corresponds to a pseudogene. This CDR3 contains 14 residues.

The chain joins TRBV10-3 to TRBJ1-1; D is perhaps TRBD1 (6 bases). Looked up from germline, CDR1 is ENHRY and CDR2 is SYGVKD. This CDR3 spans 14 amino acids. Trimming removed 2 bases at V and 4 bases at J, with 11 bases between. The DNA of the CDR3 is TGTGCCATCAGTGAGGCGGGGGCAGCCACTGAAGCTTTCTTT. Its protein product is CAISEAGAATEAFF.

The chain combines TRBV7-2 with TRBJ2-4; a weak D match, TRBD1 (5 bases). CDR3 size: 15 residues. Germline V gene sequence: CDR1 SGHTA, CDR2 FQGNSA. V was clipped by 0 bases and J by 7 bases, with 13 bases between them. CDR3 nucleotides: TGTGCCAGCAGCTTAGCATTCAGGGCCGGGAACATTCAGTACTTC. Its translation is CASSLAFRAGNIQYF.

This sequence joins TRBV7-2 and TRBJ2-5; D is undetermined. The CDR3 runs 14 residues. V dropped 1 base and J dropped 5 bases, with 11 bases sitting between them. Germline V gene lookup returns CDR1 SGHTA and CDR2 FQGNSA. The CDR3 DNA reads as TGTGCCAGCAGCTTAGGGCAGATCAGGGAGACCCAGTACTTC. This encodes CASSLGQIRETQYF.

J is TRBJ2-7 and V is TRBV27; 9 bases map to TRBD1. The CDR3 length is 14 residues. The junction had 3 bases not matched to a gene; V was cut back by 6 bases and J by 0 bases. The germline V gene has CDR1 MNHEY and CDR2 SMNVEV (reference sequence). The CDR3 reads CASRRDRVSYEQYF. The CDR3 DNA sequence: TGTGCCAGCAGGAGGGACAGGGTCTCCTACGAGCAGTACTTC.

The genes are TRBV7-9 and TRBJ2-7; 7 nucleotides align to TRBD2. Trimming cost V 5 bases and J 5 bases; bases outside gene matches: 15. Germline CDR1 and CDR2: SEHNR and FQNEAQ (reference sequence). There are 16 residues in the CDR3. The CDR3 loop reads CASSLPAGSVGHEQYF. The CDR3, as DNA: TGTGCCAGCAGCCTCCCAGCGGGAAGTGTCGGTCACGAGCAGTACTTC.

Of note for this clone: This sample also contains other DNA sequences that code for the same CDR3. J is TRBJ2-5 and V is TRBV18; D is perhaps TRBD1 (5 bases). Germline values: CDR1 KGHSH, CDR2 LQKENI. The V and J ends lost 3 bases and 2 bases respectively, with 7 bases between them. This CDR3 is 13 amino acids long. For the CDR3, the DNA is TGTGCCAGCTCACCGAGACAGCAAGAGACCCAGTACTTC. It translates to CASSPRQQETQYF.

The chain joins TRBV5-4 to TRBJ2-7, with TRBD2 matching over 10 bases. The CDR3 extends over 17 amino acids. Germline loops: CDR1 SGHNT, CDR2 YYREEE (reference sequence). Trimming cost V 5 bases and J 5 bases; bases outside gene matches: 16. CDR3 region: CASSYRLASGSVDEQYF. DNA for the CDR3: TGTGCCAGCAGTTACAGGCTCGCTAGCGGGAGTGTCGACGAGCAGTACTTC.

V is TRBV12-3 or TRBV12-4 and J is TRBJ1-3; 8 bases agree with TRBD1. This CDR3 is 13 amino acids long. Germline trimming cut 8 bases from V and 0 bases from J; bases unmatched to any gene: 0. CDR3 sequence: CASQGASGNTIYF. The CDR3 DNA is TGTGCCAGCCAGGGGGCCTCTGGAAACACCATATATTTT.

The genes are TRBV10-3 and TRBJ2-1; D possibly corresponds to TRBD2 (5 bases). CDR3 size: 15 residues. Germline lookup yields CDR1 ENHRY and CDR2 SYGVKD. Trimming took off 0 bases at V and 3 bases at J, with 9 bases between the two ends. This CDR3 is CAISESEGYYNEQFF. CDR3 DNA: TGTGCCATCAGTGAGTCCGAGGGATACTACAATGAGCAGTTCTTC.

The DNA of the CDR3 is TGCGCCAGCAGCCAAGTGACAGGGCTCTCATACGAGCAGTACTTC. Translated: CASSQVTGLSYEQYF. V gene TRBV4-1 combines with J gene TRBJ2-7, with 7 bases fitting TRBD1. The CDR3 totals 15 residues. Per germline, CDR1 MGHRA and CDR2 YSYEKL. V shed 1 base, J shed 4 bases, and the junction held 7 bases outside the gene matches.

The chain carries TRBV18 and TRBJ2-5, with TRBD1 as a possible D gene (6 bases). This CDR3 is 15 amino acids long. The V gene's germline CDR1 is KGHSH and CDR2 LQKENI. Trimming stripped 3 bases from V and 1 base from J, with 12 bases between. CDR3 sequence: CASSPRGLIQETQYF. The DNA for the CDR3 is TGTGCCAGCTCACCGAGGGGGTTAATCCAAGAGACCCAGTACTTC.

This clone was counted between two and nine times. The genes are TRBV7-2 and TRBJ2-5; D ambiguous. The germline gives CDR1 SGHTA, CDR2 FQGNSA. The CDR3 has 13 amino acids. Deletions cut 1 base from V and 5 bases from J, with 8 bases between. The CDR3 DNA reads as TGTGCCAGCAGCTTAGGGGCCTGGGAGACCCAGTACTTC. It encodes CASSLGAWETQYF.

The rearrangement links TRBV28 to TRBJ2-7; 7 bases line up with TRBD1. The CDR3 runs 14 residues. Germline loops: CDR1 MDHEN, CDR2 SYDVKM. Losses at the gene ends were 8 bases for V and 7 bases for J; bases not matched to a gene: 14. The CDR3 sequence: CASYTGTVPGEQYF. CDR3 DNA: TGTGCCAGCTATACCGGGACAGTCCCGGGGGAGCAGTACTTC. The complete variable domain, with remaining parts taken from reference TRBV28 and TRBJ2-7, reads DVKVTQSSRYLVKRTGEKVFLECVQDMDHENMFWYRQDPGLGLRLIYFSYDVKMKEKGDIPEGYSVSREKKERFSLILESASTNQTSMYLCASYTGTVPGEQYFGPGTRLTVT.

The V and J genes are TRBV29-1 and TRBJ2-4; TRBD2 matches 8 bases. This CDR3 region has 18 residues. With V trimmed by 2 bases and J by 3 bases, 15 bases remained unmatched. CDR1 SQVTM and CDR2 ANQGSEA come from the germline V gene. The chain's CDR3 is CSVESSGRTGFGKNIQYF. For the CDR3, the DNA is TGCAGCGTTGAATCCAGCGGGAGAACTGGGTTCGGCAAAAACATTCAGTACTTC. The whole variable domain, remainder taken from reference TRBV29-1 and TRBJ2-4, is SAVISQKPSRDICQRGTSLTIQCQVDSQVTMMFWYRQQPGQSLTLIATANQGSEATYESGFVIDKFPISRPNLTFSTLTVSNMSPEDSSIYLCSVESSGRTGFGKNIQYFGAGTRLSVL.

The chain uses TRBV18 and TRBJ1-4, with a weak D call TRBD1 (5 bases). The CDR3 is made up of 13 amino acids. The ends were cut back, 2 bases at V and 6 bases at J, with 7 bases in the middle. Germline loops: CDR1 KGHSH, CDR2 LQKENI. CDR3 sequence: CASSPGRDEKLFF. The CDR3 DNA sequence: TGTGCCAGCTCACCAGGCAGGGATGAAAAACTGTTTTTT.

This sequence joins TRBV28 and TRBJ1-2; D may be TRBD1 (6 bases). The CDR3 totals 13 residues. Germline V gene lookup returns CDR1 MDHEN and CDR2 SYDVKM. V was shortened by 8 bases and J by 5 bases, with 15 bases between the two germline ends. CDR3 in amino acids: CASLEPDRYGYTF. The CDR3 nucleotides are TGTGCCAGCCTGGAACCCGACAGGTATGGCTACACCTTC.